This T cell receptor (beta chain) appears in the sequencing data of a study of brain metastases from non-small cell lung cancer. Broader study findings: Paired brain metastases and primary tumors largely shared TCR repertoires. Fewer infiltrating T cells were found in brain metastases than primaries.

In regard to this clone: The antigen is undetermined.

The protocol was immunoSEQ multiplex PCR, while the TCRdb copy is restricted to in-frame clones and leaves out a portion. The sample lists over 1,000 clones, about 83% occurring once. Between the trimmed V and J ends, which lost 4 bases and 3 bases, there was a span of 9 bases. Germline V gene sequence: CDR1 MDHEN, CDR2 SYDVKM. The CDR3 sequence is 13 residues long. What was sequenced was tissue from a brain metastasis. The TCR originated in a donor at least 40 years old with non-small cell lung cancer. The rearrangement uses TRBV28 and TRBJ2-5, with D tentatively TRBD2 (7 bases). As DNA, the CDR3 is TGTGCCAGCAGTTCGGGGGGCGAAGAGACCCAGTACTTC. Its translation: CASSSGGEETQYF.